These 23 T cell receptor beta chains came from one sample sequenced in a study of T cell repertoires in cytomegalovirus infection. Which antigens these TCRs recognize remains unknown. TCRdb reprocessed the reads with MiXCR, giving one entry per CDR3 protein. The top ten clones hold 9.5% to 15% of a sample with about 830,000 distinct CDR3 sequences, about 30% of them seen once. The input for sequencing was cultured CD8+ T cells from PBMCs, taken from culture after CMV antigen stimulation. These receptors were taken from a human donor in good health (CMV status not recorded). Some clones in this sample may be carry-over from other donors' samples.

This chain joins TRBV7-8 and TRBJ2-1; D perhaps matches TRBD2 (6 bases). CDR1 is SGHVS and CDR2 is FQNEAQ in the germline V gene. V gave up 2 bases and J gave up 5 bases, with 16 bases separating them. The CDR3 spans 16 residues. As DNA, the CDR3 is TGTGCCAGCAGCTTACCTGGACTTGCGGGGCACAATGAGCAGTTCTTC. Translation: CASSLPGLAGHNEQFF. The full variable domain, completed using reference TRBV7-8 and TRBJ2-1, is GAGVSQSPRYKVAKRGQDVALRCDPISGHVSLFWYQQALGQGPEFLTYFQNEAQLDKSGLPSDRFFAERPEGSVSTLKIQRTQQEDSAVYLCASSLPGLAGHNEQFFGPGTRLTVL.

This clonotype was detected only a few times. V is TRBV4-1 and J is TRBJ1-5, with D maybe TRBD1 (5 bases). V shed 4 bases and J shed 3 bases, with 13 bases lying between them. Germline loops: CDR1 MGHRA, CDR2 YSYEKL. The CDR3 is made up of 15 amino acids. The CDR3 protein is CASSPGWGDNQPQHF. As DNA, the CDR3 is TGCGCCAGCAGCCCAGGGTGGGGGGACAATCAGCCCCAGCATTTT.

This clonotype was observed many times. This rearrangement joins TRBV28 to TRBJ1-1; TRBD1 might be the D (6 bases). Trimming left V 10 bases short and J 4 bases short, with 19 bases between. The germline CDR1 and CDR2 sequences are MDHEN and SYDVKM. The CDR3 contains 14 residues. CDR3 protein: CATQRGGLSTEAFF. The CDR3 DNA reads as TGTGCCACTCAACGAGGGGGATTAAGCACTGAAGCTTTCTTT.

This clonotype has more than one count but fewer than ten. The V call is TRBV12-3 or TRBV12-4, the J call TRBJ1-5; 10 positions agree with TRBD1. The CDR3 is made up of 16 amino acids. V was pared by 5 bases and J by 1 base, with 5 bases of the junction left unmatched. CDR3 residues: CASSGTGALSNQPQHF. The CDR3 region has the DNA TGTGCCAGCAGTGGGACAGGGGCATTGAGCAATCAGCCCCAGCATTTT.

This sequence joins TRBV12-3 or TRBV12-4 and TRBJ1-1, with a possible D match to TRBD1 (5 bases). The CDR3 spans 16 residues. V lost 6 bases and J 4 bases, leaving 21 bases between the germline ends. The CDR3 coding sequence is TGTGCCAGCAGAAGTTGGGACTGGACGCCAGGCACTGAAGCTTTCTTT. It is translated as CASRSWDWTPGTEAFF.

The CDR3 spells CASSYSSGGAGELFF. As DNA, the CDR3 is TGTGCCAGCAGTTACTCCAGCGGGGGGGCCGGGGAGCTGTTTTTT. The chain couples TRBV6-5 to TRBJ2-2; 10 nucleotides agree with TRBD2. J gave up 6 bases and V 0 bases, and 1 base lay outside the gene matches. Germline V CDR1 and CDR2: MNHEY, SVGAGI. The CDR3 extends over 15 amino acids.

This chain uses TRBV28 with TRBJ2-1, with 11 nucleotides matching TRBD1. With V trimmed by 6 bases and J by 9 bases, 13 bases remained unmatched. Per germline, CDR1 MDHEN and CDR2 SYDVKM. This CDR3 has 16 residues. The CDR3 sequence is CASSLVPGQGAVEQFF. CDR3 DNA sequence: TGTGCCAGCAGCTTAGTCCCCGGACAGGGGGCGGTTGAGCAGTTCTTC.

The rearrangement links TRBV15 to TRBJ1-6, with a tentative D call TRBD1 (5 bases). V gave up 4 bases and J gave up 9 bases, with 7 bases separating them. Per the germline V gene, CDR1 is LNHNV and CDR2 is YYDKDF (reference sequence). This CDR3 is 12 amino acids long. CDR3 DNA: TGTGCCACCAGCATGGGGCGTTCACCCCTCCACTTT. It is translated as CATSMGRSPLHF.

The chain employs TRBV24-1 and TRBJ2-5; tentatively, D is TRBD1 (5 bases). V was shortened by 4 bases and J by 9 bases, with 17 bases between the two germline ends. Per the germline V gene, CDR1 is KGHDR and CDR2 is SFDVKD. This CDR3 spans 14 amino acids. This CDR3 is CATSEIDTGYAQYF. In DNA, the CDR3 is TGTGCCACCAGTGAGATAGATACAGGTTATGCCCAGTACTTC.

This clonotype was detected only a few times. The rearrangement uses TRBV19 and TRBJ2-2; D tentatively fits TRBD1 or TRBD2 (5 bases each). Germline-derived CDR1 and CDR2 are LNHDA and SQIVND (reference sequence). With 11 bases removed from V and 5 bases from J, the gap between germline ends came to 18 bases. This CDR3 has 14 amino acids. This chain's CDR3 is CAAQRSGATGELFF. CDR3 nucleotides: TGTGCCGCCCAGCGCTCCGGGGCGACCGGGGAGCTGTTTTTT.

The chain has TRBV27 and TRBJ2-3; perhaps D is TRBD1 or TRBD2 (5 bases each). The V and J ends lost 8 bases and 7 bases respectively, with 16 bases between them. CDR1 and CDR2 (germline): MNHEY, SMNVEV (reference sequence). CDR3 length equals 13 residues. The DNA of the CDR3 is TGTGCCAGCCAAACGGGACGTCTCAATACGCAGTATTTT. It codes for CASQTGRLNTQYF.

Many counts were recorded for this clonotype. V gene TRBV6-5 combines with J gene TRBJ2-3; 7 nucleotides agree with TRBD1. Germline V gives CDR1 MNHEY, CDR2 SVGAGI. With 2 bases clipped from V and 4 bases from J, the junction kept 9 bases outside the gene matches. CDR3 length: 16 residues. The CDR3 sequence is CASSYVQGVFADTQYF. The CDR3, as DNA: TGTGCCAGCAGTTACGTCCAGGGGGTTTTTGCAGATACGCAGTATTTT.

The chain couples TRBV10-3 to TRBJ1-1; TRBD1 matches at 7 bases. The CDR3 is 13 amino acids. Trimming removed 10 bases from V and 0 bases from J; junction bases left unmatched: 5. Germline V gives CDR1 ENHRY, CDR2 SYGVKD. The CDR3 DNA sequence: TGTGCCACCGGGGACAGCTTGAACACTGAAGCTTTCTTT. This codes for CATGDSLNTEAFF.

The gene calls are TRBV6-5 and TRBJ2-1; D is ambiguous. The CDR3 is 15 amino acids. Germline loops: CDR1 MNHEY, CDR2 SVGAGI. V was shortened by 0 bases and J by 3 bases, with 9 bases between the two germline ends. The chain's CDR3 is CASSYSRIGYNEQFF. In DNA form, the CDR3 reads TGTGCCAGCAGTTACTCCAGGATCGGCTACAATGAGCAGTTCTTC.

In nucleotides, the CDR3 is TGTGCCAGCAGCTTAGCGCAGGATAGCGGAATCTCCTACAATGAGCAGTTCTTC. Its translation: CASSLAQDSGISYNEQFF. V and J are TRBV7-9 and TRBJ2-1; D perhaps matches TRBD2 (6 bases). Germline V gives CDR1 SEHNR, CDR2 FQNEAQ (reference sequence). The CDR3 contains 18 residues. V gave up 0 bases and J gave up 0 bases, with 15 bases separating them.

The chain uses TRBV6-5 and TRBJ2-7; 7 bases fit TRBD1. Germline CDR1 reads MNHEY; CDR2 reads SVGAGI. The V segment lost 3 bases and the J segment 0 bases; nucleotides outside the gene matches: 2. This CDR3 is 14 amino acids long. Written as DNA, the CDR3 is TGTGCCAGCAGTTATGACAGGGACTCCTACGAGCAGTACGTC. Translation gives CASSYDRDSYEQYV.

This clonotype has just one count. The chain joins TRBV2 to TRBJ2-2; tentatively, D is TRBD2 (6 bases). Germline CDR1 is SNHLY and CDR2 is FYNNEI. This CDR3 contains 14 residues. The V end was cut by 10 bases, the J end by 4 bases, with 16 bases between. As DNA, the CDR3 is TGTGCCACACTCGGAGAGGGACTCACCGGGGAGCTGTTTTTT. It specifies CATLGEGLTGELFF. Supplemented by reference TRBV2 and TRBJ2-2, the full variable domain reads EPEVTQTPSHQVTQMGQEVILRCVPISNHLYFYWYRQILGQKVEFLVSFYNNEISEKSEIFDDQFSVERPDGSNFTLKIRSTKLEDSAMYFCATLGEGLTGELFFGEGSRLTVL.

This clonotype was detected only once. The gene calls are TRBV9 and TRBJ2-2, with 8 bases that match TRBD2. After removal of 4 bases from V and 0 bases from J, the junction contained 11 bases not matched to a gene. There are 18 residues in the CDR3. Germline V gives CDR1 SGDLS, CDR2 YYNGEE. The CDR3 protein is CASSPEGSGGSNTGELFF. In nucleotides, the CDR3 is TGTGCCAGCAGCCCAGAGGGAAGCGGGGGCTCGAACACCGGGGAGCTGTTTTTT.

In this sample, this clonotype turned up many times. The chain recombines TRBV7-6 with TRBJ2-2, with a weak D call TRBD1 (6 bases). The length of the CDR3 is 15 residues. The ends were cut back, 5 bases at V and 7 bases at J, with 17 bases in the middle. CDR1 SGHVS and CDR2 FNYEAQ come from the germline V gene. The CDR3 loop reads CASSPRQVRNGELFF. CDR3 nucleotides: TGTGCCAGCAGCCCGAGACAGGTTCGGAACGGGGAGCTGTTTTTT.

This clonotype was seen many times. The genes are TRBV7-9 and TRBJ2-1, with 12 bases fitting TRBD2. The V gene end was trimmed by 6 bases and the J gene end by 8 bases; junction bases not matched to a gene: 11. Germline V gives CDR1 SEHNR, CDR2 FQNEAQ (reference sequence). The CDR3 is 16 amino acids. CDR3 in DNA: TGTGCCAGCAGGCGCGGACTAGCGGGATGGGGGGATGAGCAGTTCTTC. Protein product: CASRRGLAGWGDEQFF.

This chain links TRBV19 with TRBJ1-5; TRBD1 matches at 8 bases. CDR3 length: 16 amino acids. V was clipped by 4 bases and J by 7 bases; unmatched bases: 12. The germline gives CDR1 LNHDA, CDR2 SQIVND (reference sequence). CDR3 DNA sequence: TGTGCCAGTAGTACGGCGGGACAGGAGATTAGACAGCCCCAGCATTTT. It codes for CASSTAGQEIRQPQHF.

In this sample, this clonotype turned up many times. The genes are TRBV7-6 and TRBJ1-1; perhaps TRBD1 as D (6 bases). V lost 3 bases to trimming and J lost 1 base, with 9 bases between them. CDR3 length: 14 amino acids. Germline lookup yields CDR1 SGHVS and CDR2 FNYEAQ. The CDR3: CASSFQGTNTEAFF. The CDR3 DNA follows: TGTGCCAGCAGCTTCCAGGGGACGAACACTGAAGCTTTCTTT.

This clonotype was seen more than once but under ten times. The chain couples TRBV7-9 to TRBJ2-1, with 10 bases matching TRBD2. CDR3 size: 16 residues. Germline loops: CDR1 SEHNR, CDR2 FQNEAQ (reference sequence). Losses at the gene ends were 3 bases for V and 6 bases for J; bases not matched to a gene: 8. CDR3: CASSFSSGGRSNEQFF. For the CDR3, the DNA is TGTGCCAGCAGCTTTAGTAGCGGGGGGCGAAGCAATGAGCAGTTCTTC. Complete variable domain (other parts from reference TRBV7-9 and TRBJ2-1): DTGVSQNPRHKITKRGQNVTFRCDPISEHNRLYWYRQTLGQGPEFLTYFQNEAQLEKSRLLSDRFSAERPKGSFSTLEIQRTEQGDSAMYLCASSFSSGGRSNEQFFGPGTRLTVL.